This T cell receptor beta chain was sequenced for a study of neurological immune-mediated disorders. Study-wide results and caveats: No sharing of CDR3 amino acid sequences was observed among expanded clones across subjects, suggesting private repertoires in all groups. Healthy controls had more TCR clonal expansion than multiple sclerosis, which showed the least, whereas HTLV-1-associated myelopathy showed the most.

The germline V and J ends were trimmed by 2 bases and 7 bases, with 17 bases remaining between them. This CDR3 is 15 amino acids long. Germline-derived CDR1 and CDR2 are LGHDT and YNNKEL (reference sequence). Concerning this clonotype: As yet, its antigen is unknown.

Noted time point: longitudinal time-point 3. Template-switch 5'RACE cDNA synthesis added a 10-nucleotide unique molecular identifier. From 15-18 subjects, each sequencing run yielded over 190 million TCR-beta sequences. TCRdb itself ran the 5' RACE reads through MiXCR, one entry per CDR3 protein. The sample includes under 130,000 distinct CDR3 sequences, roughly a tenth of them seen just once. Sequenced: PBMCs. This receptor was identified in a female donor with HTLV-1-associated myelopathy (HAM/TSP). The chain has TRBV3-1 and TRBJ1-2; TRBD1 might be the D (5 bases). The CDR3 sequence: CASSQQGSSFGGYTF. The CDR3 DNA reads as TGTGCCAGCAGCCAACAGGGATCATCTTTCGGTGGCTACACCTTC. The full variable domain, in which reference TRBV3-1 and TRBJ1-2 provide the parts outside the CDR3, is DTAVSQTPKYLVTQMGNDKSIKCEQNLGHDTMYWYKQDSKKFLKIMFSYNNKELIINETVPNRFSPKSPDKAHLNLHINSLELGDSAVYFCASSQQGSSFGGYTFGSGTRLTVV.